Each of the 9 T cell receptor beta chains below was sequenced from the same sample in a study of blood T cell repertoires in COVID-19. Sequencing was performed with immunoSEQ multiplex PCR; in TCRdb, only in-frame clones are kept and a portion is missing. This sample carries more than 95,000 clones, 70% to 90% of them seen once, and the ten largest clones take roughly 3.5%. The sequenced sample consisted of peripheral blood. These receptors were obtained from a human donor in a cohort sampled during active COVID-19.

The DNA of the CDR3 is TGTGCCATCAGCCAGGCGCGGGCAGCTTTCTTT. Translated, it gives CAISQARAAFF. The chain recombines TRBV10-3 with TRBJ1-1; no clear D gene. Germline CDR1 reads ENHRY; CDR2 reads SYGVKD. CDR3 size: 11 residues. The V end was cut by 6 bases, the J end by 10 bases, with 12 bases between.

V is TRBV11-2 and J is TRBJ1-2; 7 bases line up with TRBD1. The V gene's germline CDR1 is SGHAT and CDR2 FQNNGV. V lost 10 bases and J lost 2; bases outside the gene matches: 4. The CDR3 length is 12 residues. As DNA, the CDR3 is TGTGCCACGGAGGGGGCCAACTATGGCTACACCTTC. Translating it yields CATEGANYGYTF.

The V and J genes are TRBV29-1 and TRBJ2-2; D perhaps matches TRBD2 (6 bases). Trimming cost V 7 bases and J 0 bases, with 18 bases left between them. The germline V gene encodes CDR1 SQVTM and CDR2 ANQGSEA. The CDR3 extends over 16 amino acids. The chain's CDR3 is CSAKERGFANTGELFF. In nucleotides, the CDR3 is TGCAGCGCCAAGGAACGGGGGTTCGCGAACACCGGGGAGCTGTTTTTT.

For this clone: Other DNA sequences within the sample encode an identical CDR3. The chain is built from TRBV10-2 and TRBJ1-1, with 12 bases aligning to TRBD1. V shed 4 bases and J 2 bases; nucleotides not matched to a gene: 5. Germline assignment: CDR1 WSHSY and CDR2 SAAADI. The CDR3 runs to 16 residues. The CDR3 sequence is CASSGGTGGPNTEAFF. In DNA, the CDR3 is TGCGCCAGCAGTGGAGGGACAGGGGGCCCCAACACTGAAGCTTTCTTT.

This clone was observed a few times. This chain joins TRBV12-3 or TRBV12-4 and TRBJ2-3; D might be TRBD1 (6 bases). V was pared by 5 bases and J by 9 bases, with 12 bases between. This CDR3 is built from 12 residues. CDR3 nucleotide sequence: TGTGCCAGCAGTGCCACAGGGAACACGCAGTATTTT. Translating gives CASSATGNTQYF.

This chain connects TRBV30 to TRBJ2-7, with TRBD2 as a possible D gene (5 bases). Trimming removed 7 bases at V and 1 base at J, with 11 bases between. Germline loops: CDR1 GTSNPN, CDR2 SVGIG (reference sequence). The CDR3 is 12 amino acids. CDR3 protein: CASDLASYEQYF. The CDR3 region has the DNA TGTGCCTCCGATCTAGCTTCCTACGAGCAGTACTTC.

This CDR3 is CASSWLTEAFF. DNA of the CDR3: TGTGCCAGCAGCTGGCTCACTGAAGCTTTCTTT. V and J are TRBV7-9 and TRBJ1-1; no definite D call. CDR1 is SEHNR, CDR2 FQNEAQ, per germline (reference sequence). V was cut by 4 bases and J by 4 bases, with 4 bases left in between. The CDR3 spans 11 residues.

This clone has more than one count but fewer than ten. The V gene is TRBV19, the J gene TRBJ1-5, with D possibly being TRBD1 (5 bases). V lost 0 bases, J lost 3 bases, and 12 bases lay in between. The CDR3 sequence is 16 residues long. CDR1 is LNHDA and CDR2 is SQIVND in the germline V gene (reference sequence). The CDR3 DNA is TGTGCCAGTAGTATAGATGACAGTAGTTACAATCAGCCCCAGCATTTT. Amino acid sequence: CASSIDDSSYNQPQHF.

This CDR3 is CASTDWNQPQHF. Written as DNA, the CDR3 is TGTGCCAGCACCGACTGGAATCAGCCCCAGCATTTT. This chain joins TRBV2 and TRBJ1-5; D is undetermined. The CDR3 totals 12 residues. Germline loops: CDR1 SNHLY, CDR2 FYNNEI. Trimming left V 7 bases short and J 4 bases short, with 8 bases between.